This TCR beta chain is from a study of blood T cells in healthy people across ages. Study-wide findings and caveats: It was the long-lived donors that had more naive CD4+ cells and higher diversity than aged donors. Researchers said unsorted PBMCs prevented a conclusive naive versus antigen-experienced comparison.

With respect to this clonotype: Its cognate antigen is unknown.

The CDR3 length is 16 residues. In germline, CDR1 is SGDLS, CDR2 YYNGEE. Each individual donor underwent a draw of 8.5 to 10 milliliters of peripheral blood. Next came a second PCR, run for roughly 6 to 11 cycles, which used a sample-barcoded 5' primer along with a J-beta primer mix. Every single cDNA molecule received a tag from a template-switch adaptor with 12 random nucleotides. TCRdb used MiXCR to reprocess the 5' RACE reads, holding one entry per CDR3 protein. Here the sample spans hundreds of thousands of distinct CDR3 sequences, around 54% being singletons. The chain has TRBV9 and TRBJ2-4; a weak D match, TRBD2 (5 bases). The DNA end favors TRBJ2-7, so the J call may be wrong. Sequencing input: blood. The source of this sequence is a man between 60 and 75 years old in good health. CDR3 loop: CASSVDAGIGTYEQYF. CDR3 sequence (DNA): TGTGCCAGCAGCGTAGATGCCGGGATTGGCACCTACGAGCAGTACTTC.